These 4 T cell receptor beta chains came from one sample sequenced in a study of STAT3 mutations in large granular lymphocyte leukemia. Broader study findings: In T-cell large granular lymphocyte leukemia, about half of patients showed multiple immunodominant subclonotypes.

Method: immunoSEQ multiplex PCR; TCRdb's copy keeps in-frame clones and lacks some. This table holds about 4,200 clones, roughly two thirds found once. These receptors are not linked to any known antigen. Sequenced: peripheral blood mononuclear cells. These receptors were taken from a man aged 60 to 69 with T-cell large granular lymphocyte leukemia. Some clones in this sample may be carry-over from other donors' samples.

J is TRBJ2-5 and V is TRBV5-4; weak D call: TRBD1 (5 bases). Germline CDR1 reads SGHNT; CDR2 reads YYREEE (reference sequence). CDR3 length equals 14 residues. V was trimmed by 1 base and J by 1 base, leaving 8 bases between them. Written as DNA, the CDR3 is TGTGCCAGCAGCTTGCCAGGGATCCAAGAGACCCAGTACTTC. Translating gives CASSLPGIQETQYF.

The table lists this clone with a few counts. This chain joins TRBV6-5 and TRBJ1-6; D might be TRBD1 (6 bases). The CDR3 covers 14 residues. The V end was cut by 3 bases, the J end by 7 bases, with 10 bases between. CDR1 MNHEY and CDR2 SVGAGI come from the germline V gene. The DNA for the CDR3 is TGTGCCAGCAGTTATCTCCAGGGGAATTCACCCCTCCACTTT. Amino acid sequence: CASSYLQGNSPLHF.

J is TRBJ2-3 and V is TRBV5-1; the D is unclear. Trimming removed 0 bases from V and 2 bases from J, with 13 bases in between. From germline, CDR1 is SGHRS and CDR2 YFSETQ. The CDR3 has 16 residues. DNA for the CDR3: TGCGCCAGCAGCTTGGACCGCTCTTCCCCCACAGATACGCAGTATTTT. It encodes CASSLDRSSPTDTQYF.

The CDR3 bases are TGTGCCAGCTCTGAATTTGGGGCCAACGTCCTGACTTTC. Translation gives CASSEFGANVLTF. The chain couples TRBV18 to TRBJ2-6; D unclear. CDR3 length: 13 amino acids. In germline, CDR1 is KGHSH, CDR2 LQKENI. V lost 6 bases and J lost 3, with 6 bases in between.